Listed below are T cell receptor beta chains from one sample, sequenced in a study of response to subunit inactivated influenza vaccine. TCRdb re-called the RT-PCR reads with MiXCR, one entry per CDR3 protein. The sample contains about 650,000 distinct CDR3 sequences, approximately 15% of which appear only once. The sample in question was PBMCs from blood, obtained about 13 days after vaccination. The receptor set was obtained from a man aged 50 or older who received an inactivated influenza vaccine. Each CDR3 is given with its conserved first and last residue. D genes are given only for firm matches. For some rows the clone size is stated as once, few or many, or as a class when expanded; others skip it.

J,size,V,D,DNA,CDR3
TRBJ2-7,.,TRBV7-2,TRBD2,TGTGCCAGCAGGAAGACTAGCGGGGGGGAGCAGTACTTC,CASRKTSGGEQYF
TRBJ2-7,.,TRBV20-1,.,TGCAGTGCTAGAGGTGGGTCAAAAGTGGGCTACGAGCAGTACTTC,CSARGGSKVGYEQYF
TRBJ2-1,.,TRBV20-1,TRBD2,TGCAGTGCCCCGGGGCTAGCGGGAGGAAGGGAGCAGTTCTTC,CSAPGLAGGREQFF
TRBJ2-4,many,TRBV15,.,TGTGCCACCAGCCGACAGGAGACGGACATTCAGTACTTC,CATSRQETDIQYF
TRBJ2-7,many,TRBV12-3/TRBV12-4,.,TGTGCCAGCAGTCCACGACTAGGGTACTACGAGCAGTACTTC,CASSPRLGYYEQYF
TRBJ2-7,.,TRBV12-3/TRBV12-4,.,TGTGCCAGCATCGTACTCCCCCTCAACTACCACGAGCAGTACTTC,CASIVLPLNYHEQYF
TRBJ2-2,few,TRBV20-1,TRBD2,TGCAGTGCTAGAGCTAGCGGGAACACCGGGGAGCTGTTTTTT,CSARASGNTGELFF
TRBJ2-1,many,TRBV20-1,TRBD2,TGCAGTGCTGGAGAGGGACTAGCTGGGTCCTACAATGAGCAGTTCTTC,CSAGEGLAGSYNEQFF
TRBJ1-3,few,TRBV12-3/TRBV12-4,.,TGTGCCAGCTCCCTTCGAGGGGTGGCCGGAAACACCATATATTTT,CASSLRGVAGNTIYF
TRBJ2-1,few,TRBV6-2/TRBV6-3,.,TGTGCCAGCAGTAACCCCTACAATGAGCAGTTCTTC,CASSNPYNEQFF
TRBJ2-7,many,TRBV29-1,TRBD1,TGCAGCGTTGGGGGACAGGCGCCTAGCGAGCAGTACTTC,CSVGGQAPSEQYF
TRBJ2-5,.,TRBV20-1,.,TGCAGTGCTAGAAGGGAGAATTGGGAGACCCAGTACTTC,CSARRENWETQYF
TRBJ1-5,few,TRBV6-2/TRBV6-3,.,TGTGCCAGCAGTTACTCCGGGACATCGAGACAGCCCCAGCATTTT,CASSYSGTSRQPQHF
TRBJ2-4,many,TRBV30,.,TGTGCCTGGAGTCGGGCGGGAATCATGCTGGCCAAAAACATTCAGTACTTC,CAWSRAGIMLAKNIQYF
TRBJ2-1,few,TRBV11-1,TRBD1,TGTGCCAGCAGCTTAATTTGGGGGACCCGGACAGGAGATCACAATGAGCAGTTCTTC,CASSLIWGTRTGDHNEQFF
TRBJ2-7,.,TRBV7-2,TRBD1,TGTGCCAGCAGCTGGTTTGGGACAGGGGGCAACGAGCAGTACTTC,CASSWFGTGGNEQYF
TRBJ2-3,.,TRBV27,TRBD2,TGTGCCAGCAGCCCAACGAAGGCGGGGGGGGGAGATACGCAGTATTTT,CASSPTKAGGGDTQYF
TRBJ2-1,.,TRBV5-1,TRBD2,TGCGCCAGCAGCTTGGCTAGCGGGGGTTTGTATGAGCAGTTCTTC,CASSLASGGLYEQFF
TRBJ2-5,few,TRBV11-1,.,TGTGCCAGCAGCTTGGTTAGCGCCCAAGAGACCCAGTACTTC,CASSLVSAQETQYF
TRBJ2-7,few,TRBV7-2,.,TGTGCCAGCAGCTCTTTCGCCGACTCCTACGAGCAGTACTTC,CASSSFADSYEQYF
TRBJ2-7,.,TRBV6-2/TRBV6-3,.,TGTGCCAGCAGTTGGGCGATCGAGCAGTACTTC,CASSWAIEQYF
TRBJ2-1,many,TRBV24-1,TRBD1,TGTGCCACCAGTGACTTTACCGGGACAGGAGACAATGAGCAGTTCTTC,CATSDFTGTGDNEQFF
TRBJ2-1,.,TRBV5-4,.,TGTGCCAGCAGCTCAGCTTCCAGGGGTCGCTACAATGAGCAGTTCTTC,CASSSASRGRYNEQFF
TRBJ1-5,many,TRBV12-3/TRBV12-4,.,TGTGCCAGCAGTAAGATCGGGGAGCCCCAGCATTTT,CASSKIGEPQHF
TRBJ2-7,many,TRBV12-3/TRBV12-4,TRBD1,TGTGCCAGCAGTCCGAGACAGGGGCTATACGAGCAGTACTTC,CASSPRQGLYEQYF
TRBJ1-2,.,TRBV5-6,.,TGTGCCAGCAGCTTAGACCCCTTGGTCTATGGCTACACCTTC,CASSLDPLVYGYTF
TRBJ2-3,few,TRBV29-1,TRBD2,TGCAGCGCTCTACTAGCGGGAGGGGCAGATACGCAGTATTTT,CSALLAGGADTQYF
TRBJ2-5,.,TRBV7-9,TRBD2,TGTGCCAGCAGCCTTACTAGCGGGAGGGCCGGAGAGACCCAGTACTTC,CASSLTSGRAGETQYF
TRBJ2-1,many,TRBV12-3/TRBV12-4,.,TGTGCCAGCAGGGGGGGCTACAATGAGCAGTTCTTC,CASRGGYNEQFF
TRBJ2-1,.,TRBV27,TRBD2,TGTGCCAGCAGTGTATGGGCGGGGACTAGCTCCTACAATGAGCAGTTCTTC,CASSVWAGTSSYNEQFF
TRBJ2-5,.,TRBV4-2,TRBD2,TGTGCCAGCAGCCAAGAAGAGGCGGGGGAAGAGACCCAGTACTTC,CASSQEEAGEETQYF
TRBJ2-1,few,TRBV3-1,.,TGTGCCAGCAGCCAACCCACAAGTGAGCAGTTCTTC,CASSQPTSEQFF
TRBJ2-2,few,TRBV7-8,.,TGTGCCAGCAGCTTACTCAGGGGCGAACACGGGGAGCTGTTTTTT,CASSLLRGEHGELFF
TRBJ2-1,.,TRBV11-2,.,TGTGCCAGCAGCTTAGGGGGCCTATTCGGCAATGAGCAGTTCTTC,CASSLGGLFGNEQFF
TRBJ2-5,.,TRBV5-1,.,TGCGCCAGCAGCTTGGGTGAAGAAGAGACCCAGTACTTC,CASSLGEEETQYF
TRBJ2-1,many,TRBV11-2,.,TGTGCCAGCACAATCCGGACGGCATCCTACAATGAGCAGTTCTTC,CASTIRTASYNEQFF
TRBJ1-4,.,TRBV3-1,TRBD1,TGTGCCAGCAGCCTCGACAGGGTAGATGAAAAACTGTTTTTT,CASSLDRVDEKLFF
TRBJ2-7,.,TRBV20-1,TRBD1,TGCAGTGCTAAGACAGGGGGCCGGAACGAGCAGTACTTC,CSAKTGGRNEQYF
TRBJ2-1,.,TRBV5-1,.,TGCGCCAGCAGCCCGATTATGGGAGGTGAGCAGTTCTTC,CASSPIMGGEQFF
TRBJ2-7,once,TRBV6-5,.,TGTGCCAGCAGGGCCACAGGGTCCGAGCAGTACTTC,CASRATGSEQYF
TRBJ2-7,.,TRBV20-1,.,TGCAGTGCTAGAGCTCCGGGACTCCATAGCTCCTACGAGCAGTACTTC,CSARAPGLHSSYEQYF
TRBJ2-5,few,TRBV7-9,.,TGTGCCAGCAGCTTTATATACTCTGAGACCCAGTACTTC,CASSFIYSETQYF
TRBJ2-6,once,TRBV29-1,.,TGCAGCGTTGAAAGTGGTTCCGAGTTCGGGGCCAACGTCCTGACTTTC,CSVESGSEFGANVLTF